The 3 T cell receptor beta chains in this list originate from one sample, sequenced in a study of CD8 T cells in ankylosing spondylitis. TCRdb analysed the 5' RACE reads with MiXCR anew, one entry per CDR3 protein. The table has about 220,000 distinct CDR3 sequences, more than 9% seen once. Material for sequencing was blood, either unsorted or a sorted T cell fraction (not recorded which). The receptors come from a male donor with ankylosing spondylitis or in good health (not recorded which).

In its sample, this clonotype was seen many times. The V call is TRBV6-5, the J call TRBJ1-1; no firm D call. The germline V gene has CDR1 MNHEY and CDR2 SVGAGI. The CDR3 has 13 amino acids. Trimming took 0 bases from V and 3 from J, leaving 5 bases between them. CDR3 nucleotide sequence: TGTGCCAGCAGTTACTCGTTGGACACTGAAGCTTTCTTT. It translates to CASSYSLDTEAFF.

The chain combines TRBV11-2 with TRBJ2-5, with D unclear. Germline values: CDR1 SGHAT, CDR2 FQNNGV. Between the trimmed V and J ends, which lost 1 base and 1 base, there was a span of 7 bases. The CDR3 is made up of 14 amino acids. The CDR3 reads CASSLGQRQETQYF. For the CDR3, the DNA is TGTGCCAGCAGCTTAGGCCAACGCCAAGAGACCCAGTACTTC.

The J gene is TRBJ2-5, the V gene TRBV7-2; 13 nucleotides match TRBD2. The CDR3 runs to 17 residues. The germline gives CDR1 SGHTA, CDR2 FQGNSA. V was clipped by 1 base and J by 2 bases; unmatched bases: 4. This chain's CDR3 is CASSLVGTSGVQETQYF. The CDR3 DNA reads TGTGCCAGCAGCTTAGTCGGGACTAGCGGGGTACAAGAGACCCAGTACTTC. The full variable domain, its missing parts supplied by reference TRBV7-2 and TRBJ2-5, is GAGVSQSPSNKVTEKGKDVELRCDPISGHTALYWYRQSLGQGLEFLIYFQGNSAPDKSGLPSDRFSAERTGGSVSTLTIQRTQQEDSAVYLCASSLVGTSGVQETQYFGPGTRLLVL.